This TCR beta chain comes out of a study of blood T cells in healthy people across ages. As for the study in general: Per two T cells, about one barcoded beta molecule was captured through template switching. Study outcomes and limitations: Calculation of diversity from one million T cells yielded estimates considered to be underestimates. TCR beta diversity per million T cells fell roughly linearly with age.

CDR3 length: 12 residues. Germline CDR1 and CDR2: SGHAT and FQNNGV. With 7 bases removed from V and 2 bases from J, the gap between germline ends came to 7 bases. A second about 7 to 11 cycle PCR used barcoded and J-beta primers. A 12-random-nucleotide template-switch adaptor tagged each cDNA molecule. Via MiXCR, TCRdb re-called the 5' RACE reads, giving one row per CDR3 protein. The sample has 1.5 million to 1.8 million distinct CDR3 sequences; approximately 43% are singletons. This clonotype showed up just a few times. Its specificity is not known. This clonotype was sampled from a woman aged 18-35 years in good health. The chain recombines TRBV11-2 with TRBJ2-3, with D hard to call. Source material: blood. For the CDR3, the DNA is TGTGCCAGCAAACTACTCACAGATACGCAGTATTTT. Its translation is CASKLLTDTQYF. The variable domain in full, with the rest retrieved from reference TRBV11-2 and TRBJ2-3, is EAGVAQSPRYKIIEKRQSVAFWCNPISGHATLYWYQQILGQGPKLLIQFQNNGVVDDSQLPKDRFSAERLKGVDSTLKIQPAKLEDSAVYLCASKLLTDTQYFGPGTRLTVL.